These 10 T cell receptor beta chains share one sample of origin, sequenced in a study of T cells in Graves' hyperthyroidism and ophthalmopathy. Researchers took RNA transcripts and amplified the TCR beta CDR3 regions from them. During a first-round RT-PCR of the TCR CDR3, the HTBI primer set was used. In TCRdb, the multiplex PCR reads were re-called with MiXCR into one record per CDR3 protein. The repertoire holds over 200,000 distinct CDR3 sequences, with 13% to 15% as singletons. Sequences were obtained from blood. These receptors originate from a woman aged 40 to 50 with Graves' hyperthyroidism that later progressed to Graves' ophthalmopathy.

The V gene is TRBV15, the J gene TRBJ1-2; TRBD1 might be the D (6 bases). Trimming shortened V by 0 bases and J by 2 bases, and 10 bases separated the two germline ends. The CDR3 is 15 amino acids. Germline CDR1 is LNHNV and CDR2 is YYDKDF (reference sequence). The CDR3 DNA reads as TGTGCCACCAGCAGAGACGGTCAGGGGAACTATGGCTACACCTTC. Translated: CATSRDGQGNYGYTF.

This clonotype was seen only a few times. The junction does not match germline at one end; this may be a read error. This CDR3 reads CASSYRSTNYGHTF. CDR3 DNA sequence: TGTGCCAGCAGTTATCGGAGTACCAACTATGGCCACACCTTC. The chain couples TRBV2 to TRBJ1-2; D gene uncertain. Germline V gives CDR1 SNHLY, CDR2 FYNNEI. The CDR3 runs 14 residues.

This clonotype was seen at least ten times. The CDR3 sequence: CASSLRVSYEQYF. The CDR3 region has the DNA TGTGCCAGCAGCTTAAGAGTCTCCTACGAGCAGTACTTC. The chain uses TRBV7-8 and TRBJ2-7; D not certain. Trimming removed 2 bases from V and 0 bases from J, with 5 bases in between. Germline-derived CDR1 and CDR2 are SGHVS and FQNEAQ. The CDR3 runs to 13 residues.

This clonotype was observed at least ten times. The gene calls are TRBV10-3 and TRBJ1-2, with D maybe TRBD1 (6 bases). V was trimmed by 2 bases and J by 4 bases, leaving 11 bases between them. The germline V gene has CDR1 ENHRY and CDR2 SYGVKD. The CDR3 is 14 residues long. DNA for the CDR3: TGTGCCATCAGTGAGGGGACACTGACCTATGGCTACACCTTC. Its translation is CAISEGTLTYGYTF.

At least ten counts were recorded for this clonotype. CDR3 protein: CASSLPSSTEAFF. In DNA, the CDR3 is TGTGCCAGCAGCTTACCCAGCAGCACTGAAGCTTTCTTT. This chain joins TRBV7-2 and TRBJ1-1; D call uncertain. The CDR3 runs to 13 residues. CDR1 is SGHTA and CDR2 is FQGNSA in the germline V gene. The germline V and J ends were trimmed by 2 bases and 4 bases, with 8 bases remaining between them. The full variable domain, its missing parts supplied by reference TRBV7-2 and TRBJ1-1, is GAGVSQSPSNKVTEKGKDVELRCDPISGHTALYWYRQSLGQGLEFLIYFQGNSAPDKSGLPSDRFSAERTGGSVSTLTIQRTQQEDSAVYLCASSLPSSTEAFFGQGTRLTVV.

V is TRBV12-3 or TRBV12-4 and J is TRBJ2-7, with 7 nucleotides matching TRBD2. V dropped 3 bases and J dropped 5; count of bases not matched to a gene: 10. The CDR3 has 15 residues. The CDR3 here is CASSLEWGGYHEQYF. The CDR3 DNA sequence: TGTGCCAGCAGTTTGGAGTGGGGGGGTTACCACGAGCAGTACTTC.

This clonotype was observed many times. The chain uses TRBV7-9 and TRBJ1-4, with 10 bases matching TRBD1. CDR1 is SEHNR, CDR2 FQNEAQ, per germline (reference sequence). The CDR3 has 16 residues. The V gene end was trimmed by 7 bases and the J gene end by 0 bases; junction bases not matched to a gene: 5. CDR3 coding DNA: TGTGCCAGCACCTCCGGGACAGGGGCAACTAATGAAAAACTGTTTTTT. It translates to CASTSGTGATNEKLFF.

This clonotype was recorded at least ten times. As DNA, the CDR3 is TGTGCCAGCAGTTCCCTACACAATGAGCAGTTCTTC. Translated: CASSSLHNEQFF. This chain links TRBV27 with TRBJ2-1; D remains unclear. The CDR3 loop spans 12 amino acids. Germline CDR1 is MNHEY and CDR2 is SMNVEV (reference sequence). V was cut by 4 bases and J by 5 bases, with 6 bases left in between.

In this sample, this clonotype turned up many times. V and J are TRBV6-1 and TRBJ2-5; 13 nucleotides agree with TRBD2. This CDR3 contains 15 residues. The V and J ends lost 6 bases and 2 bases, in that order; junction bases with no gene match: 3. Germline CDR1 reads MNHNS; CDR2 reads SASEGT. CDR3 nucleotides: TGTGCCAGCAGACGGGGACTAGCGGGACAAGAGACCCAGTACTTC. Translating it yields CASRRGLAGQETQYF.

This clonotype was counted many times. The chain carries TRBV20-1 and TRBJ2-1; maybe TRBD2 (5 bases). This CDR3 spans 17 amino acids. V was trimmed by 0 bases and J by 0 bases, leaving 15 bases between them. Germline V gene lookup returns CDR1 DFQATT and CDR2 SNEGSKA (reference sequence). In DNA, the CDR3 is TGCAGTGCTAGAGACCCTGGAGCGGAGAGCTCCTACAATGAGCAGTTCTTC. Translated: CSARDPGAESSYNEQFF.